Listed here are 9 T cell receptor beta chains from one sample, sequenced in a study of blood T cell repertoires in COVID-19. Data came from immunoSEQ multiplex PCR; TCRdb stores just in-frame clones and leaves some out. The data hold 140,000 to 150,000 clones, with roughly 80% observed a single time. The sequenced sample consisted of PBMCs or T cells enriched from blood (not recorded which). Source of these receptors: a woman aged 45-60 years who had recovered from COVID-19.

This clone was picked up a small number of times. V gene TRBV12-3 or TRBV12-4 combines with J gene TRBJ1-6; D is unclear. The CDR3 covers 12 residues. Trimming removed 3 bases at V and 10 bases at J, with 7 bases between. The CDR3 nucleotides are TGTGCCAGCAGTTTTAGTAGATCACCCCTCCACTTT. Translating gives CASSFSRSPLHF.

The chain uses TRBV10-2 and TRBJ1-1, with D tentatively TRBD1 (6 bases). This CDR3 region has 11 residues. V was pared by 10 bases and J by 5 bases, with 11 bases between. Germline assignment: CDR1 WSHSY and CDR2 SAAADI. The CDR3 spells CAIVRGTEAFF. CDR3 in DNA: TGCGCCATCGTGAGGGGGACTGAAGCTTTCTTT.

The chain has TRBV19 and TRBJ1-4; D is perhaps TRBD1 (6 bases). The CDR3 spans 15 residues. Trimming took 6 bases from V and 3 from J, leaving 14 bases between them. CDR1 and CDR2 from the germline V gene are LNHDA and SQIVND (reference sequence). Here the CDR3 DNA reads TGTGCCAGTAGCCCCAAACAGGGCTCTAATGAAAAACTGTTTTTT. It yields the protein CASSPKQGSNEKLFF.

This chain uses TRBV5-4 with TRBJ1-1; 9 nucleotides match TRBD1. Germline CDR1 reads SGHNT; CDR2 reads YYREEE (reference sequence). V shed 2 bases and J 11 bases; nucleotides not matched to a gene: 10. The CDR3 runs 14 residues. The CDR3 bases are TGTGCCAGCAGCTTCGAAGGACAGGGGCATGAGGCTTTCTTT. It yields the protein CASSFEGQGHEAFF.

The V call is TRBV6-2 or TRBV6-3, the J call TRBJ1-5; D may be TRBD1 (5 bases). Trimming took off 1 base at V and 2 bases at J, with 12 bases between the two ends. Germline V CDR1 and CDR2: MNHEY, SVGEGT. This CDR3 has 16 amino acids. The CDR3 spells CASSYLRGEGNQPQHF. For the CDR3, the DNA is TGTGCCAGCAGTTACTTGCGAGGGGAGGGCAATCAGCCCCAGCATTTT.

The rearrangement joins TRBV25-1 to TRBJ2-5; tentative D call: TRBD1 (5 bases). Trimming shortened V by 6 bases and J by 2 bases, and 10 bases separated the two germline ends. The CDR3 covers 13 residues. From germline, CDR1 is MGHDK and CDR2 SYGVNS. Here the CDR3 DNA reads TGTGCCAGCAGGTCGGCAGGGCAAGAGACCCAGTACTTC. It codes for CASRSAGQETQYF.

This clone occurred a few times. J is TRBJ1-2 and V is TRBV14; D ambiguous. V was pared by 4 bases and J by 7 bases, with 10 bases between. CDR1 SGHDN and CDR2 FVKESK come from the germline V gene. The CDR3 contains 12 residues. CDR3 bases: TGTGCCAGCAGCCGCTATTCTGGTGGCTACACCTTC. It codes for CASSRYSGGYTF.

The chain is built from TRBV7-2 and TRBJ1-2; D remains ambiguous. V was shortened by 2 bases and J by 6 bases, with 16 bases between the two germline ends. The CDR3 runs 15 residues. CDR1 is SGHTA, CDR2 FQGNSA, per germline. CDR3 sequence reads: CASSLSWTGKHGYTF. The CDR3 region has the DNA TGTGCCAGCAGCTTAAGTTGGACGGGGAAGCATGGCTACACCTTC.

This clone appeared once. CDR3 residues: CASSFQQYNEQFF. The CDR3 DNA reads TGTGCCAGCAGCTTTCAACAGTACAATGAGCAGTTCTTC. The gene calls are TRBV7-9 and TRBJ2-1; D is unclear. Between the trimmed V and J ends, which lost 3 bases and 4 bases, there was a span of 7 bases. The CDR3 is made up of 13 amino acids. The germline V gene encodes CDR1 SEHNR and CDR2 FQNEAQ (reference sequence).